The 32 T cell receptor beta chains reported below all come from one sample, sequenced in a study of follicular helper T cells after annual influenza vaccination. Time point reported: 2015-2016 season, 7 days after influenza vaccination. Profiled with immunoSEQ multiplex PCR; TCRdb holds only in-frame clones, not every one. The sample consists of about 10,000 clones, less than 90% of them appearing once. Sequencing was performed on CXCR5- memory CD4+ T cells sorted from blood, taken 7 days after influenza vaccination. These receptors were collected from an adult who received the influenza vaccine.

The CDR3 region is CASSLTDSYEQYF. The CDR3 DNA reads TGTGCCAGCAGTTTGACGGACAGCTACGAGCAGTACTTC. The rearrangement links TRBV27 to TRBJ2-7; TRBD1 is a possible D gene (6 bases). CDR3 length: 13 amino acids. V dropped 3 bases and J dropped 3 bases, with 9 bases sitting between them. Germline values: CDR1 MNHEY, CDR2 SMNVEV (reference sequence).

The V call is TRBV28, the J call TRBJ2-7; 8 nucleotides align to TRBD2. Germline V CDR1 and CDR2: MDHEN, SYDVKM. The CDR3 spans 18 residues. The ends lost 6 bases at V and 0 bases at J; junction bases unmatched: 16. The DNA of the CDR3 is TGTGCCAGCAGGACTCACGGGGGGGCAAGTGGAAGCTCCTACGAGCAGTACTTC. Its translation is CASRTHGGASGSSYEQYF.

The chain uses TRBV20-1 and TRBJ2-1, with D hard to call. The CDR3 is 10 amino acids. The V end lost 0 bases, the J end lost 14 bases, and 8 bases lay between the germline ends. The germline V gene has CDR1 DFQATT and CDR2 SNEGSKA (reference sequence). CDR3 loop: CSARDLEEFF. The DNA of the CDR3 is TGCAGTGCTAGAGACCTAGAGGAGTTCTTC.

The chain carries TRBV7-9 and TRBJ1-1; D might be TRBD1 (5 bases). Per the germline V gene, CDR1 is SEHNR and CDR2 is FQNEAQ (reference sequence). Trimming shortened V by 0 bases and J by 4 bases, and 6 bases separated the two germline ends. The CDR3 covers 13 residues. The CDR3 DNA follows: TGTGCCAGCAGCTTAGCCAGGGTCACTGAAGCTTTCTTT. It yields the protein CASSLARVTEAFF.

J is TRBJ1-2 and V is TRBV5-6, with D unresolved. Germline V lookup: CDR1 SGHDT, CDR2 YYEEEE. The CDR3 contains 12 residues. V lost 4 bases, J lost 4 bases, and 8 bases lay in between. The CDR3 spells CASSRVLYGYTF. CDR3 nucleotides: TGTGCCAGCAGCCGCGTTCTCTATGGCTACACCTTC.

This chain connects TRBV5-8 to TRBJ2-5; 8 nucleotides agree with TRBD1. Germline V gene lookup returns CDR1 SGHTS and CDR2 YDEGEE. The CDR3 totals 15 residues. V lost 1 base and J lost 5; bases outside the gene matches: 7. The CDR3 loop reads CASSLIGQGAETQYF. CDR3 nucleotide sequence: TGTGCCAGCAGCTTGATCGGCCAGGGGGCGGAGACCCAGTACTTC.

V and J are TRBV9 and TRBJ2-1; 13 bases agree with TRBD2. With 4 bases clipped from V and 0 bases from J, the junction kept 10 bases outside the gene matches. The CDR3 covers 19 residues. CDR1 is SGDLS, CDR2 YYNGEE, per germline. In DNA, the CDR3 is TGTGCCAGCAGCCCGCGACTAGCGGGGGGACTAAGCTCCTACAATGAGCAGTTCTTC. Protein: CASSPRLAGGLSSYNEQFF.

This clone turned up a few times. This chain joins TRBV4-1 and TRBJ1-5; D uncertain. The CDR3 has 15 amino acids. Germline CDR1 MGHRA, CDR2 YSYEKL. With 3 bases removed from V and 4 bases from J, the gap between germline ends came to 13 bases. Here the CDR3 reads CASSHPTGVNQPQHF. CDR3 in DNA: TGCGCCAGCAGCCACCCAACGGGAGTAAATCAGCCCCAGCATTTT.

The chain is built from TRBV6-1 and TRBJ2-5, with a tentative D call TRBD1 (7 bases). This CDR3 region has 18 residues. The germline gives CDR1 MNHNS, CDR2 SASEGT. V was pared by 1 base and J by 2 bases, with 20 bases between. CDR3 sequence reads: CASSEGQGGPRGQETQYF. Here the CDR3 DNA reads TGTGCCAGCAGTGAAGGACAGGGAGGCCCTCGGGGGCAAGAGACCCAGTACTTC.

This clone was picked up one time. V usage is TRBV5-1 and J usage is TRBJ2-5; 9 nucleotides match TRBD1. The CDR3 is 15 amino acids. In germline, CDR1 is SGHRS, CDR2 YFSETQ. The ends lost 2 bases at V and 5 bases at J; junction bases unmatched: 7. The CDR3 spells CASSLGGTGRETQYF. The CDR3 bases are TGCGCCAGCAGCTTAGGTGGGACAGGGCGGGAGACCCAGTACTTC.

This clone showed up just a few times. The chain carries TRBV5-4 and TRBJ1-6; 7 bases are a match to TRBD1. Germline V gene lookup returns CDR1 SGHNT and CDR2 YYREEE (reference sequence). This CDR3 region has 16 residues. Trimming at V came to 4 bases and at J to 4 bases, leaving 8 bases not matched to a gene. In nucleotides, the CDR3 is TGTGCCAGCAGCGCCACGGACAGGTTATATAATTCACCCCTCCACTTT. This translates into CASSATDRLYNSPLHF.

The V call is TRBV28, the J call TRBJ2-3; no clear D gene. Germline assignment: CDR1 MDHEN and CDR2 SYDVKM. The CDR3 is 13 amino acids. Trimming pared 6 bases from V and 6 bases from J, leaving 13 bases between. In DNA form, the CDR3 reads TGTGCCAGCAGCCCCCTTTTCCTTGATACGCAGTATTTT. Amino acid sequence: CASSPLFLDTQYF.

The chain joins TRBV19 to TRBJ2-1; 12 nucleotides match TRBD2. V trimming: 7 bases; J trimming: 10 bases; junction bases outside the gene matches: 14. The CDR3 consists of 16 residues. Germline V gene lookup returns CDR1 LNHDA and CDR2 SQIVND (reference sequence). The CDR3 here is CASTIGTSGSGDEQFF. In nucleotides, the CDR3 is TGTGCCAGTACGATCGGGACTAGCGGGTCCGGCGACGAGCAGTTCTTC.

The rearrangement joins TRBV21-1 to TRBJ1-2; whether TRBD1, the table's D call, matches the DNA was not checked. TRBV21-1 is termed a pseudogene. CDR3 size: 14 residues. CDR3 bases: TGTGCCAGCAGCAAAGCCGGGACAAACTATGGCTACACCTTC. It yields the protein CASSKAGTNYGYTF.

The CDR3, as DNA: TGTGCCAGCTCTCTAGGACTAGCGTCTATAGAGACCCAGTACTTC. Translation gives CASSLGLASIETQYF. The rearrangement joins TRBV18 to TRBJ2-5; 9 bases align to TRBD2. The V and J ends lost 6 bases and 4 bases, in that order; junction bases with no gene match: 9. The CDR3 contains 15 residues. The germline V gene encodes CDR1 KGHSH and CDR2 LQKENI.

The rearrangement joins TRBV2 to TRBJ2-1, with 9 bases identical to TRBD2. Looked up from germline, CDR1 is SNHLY and CDR2 is FYNNEI. V was clipped by 4 bases and J by 4 bases; unmatched bases: 5. There are 15 residues in the CDR3. CDR3 region: CASSAQRGAYNEQFF. CDR3 nucleotides: TGTGCCAGCAGTGCCCAGCGGGGGGCGTACAATGAGCAGTTCTTC.

A few counts support this clone. This chain links TRBV7-2 with TRBJ2-7; TRBD1 matches 7 bases. After removal of 6 bases from V and 1 base from J, the junction contained 6 bases not matched to a gene. Germline CDR1 is SGHTA and CDR2 is FQGNSA. CDR3 length equals 14 residues. The CDR3, as DNA: TGTGCCAGCAGTCTGCGACAGGGTTCCTACGAGCAGTACTTC. It is translated as CASSLRQGSYEQYF.

The J gene is TRBJ2-5, the V gene TRBV18; weak D call: TRBD1 (6 bases). This CDR3 is 15 amino acids long. Germline CDR1 reads KGHSH; CDR2 reads LQKENI. V was trimmed by 3 bases and J by 4 bases, leaving 15 bases between them. The CDR3 coding sequence is TGTGCCAGCTCACCGGGAACAGGGTGGGGAGAGACCCAGTACTTC. Translation gives CASSPGTGWGETQYF.

This sequence joins TRBV15 and TRBJ1-2, with D possibly being TRBD1 (5 bases). CDR1 LNHNV and CDR2 YYDKDF come from the germline V gene (reference sequence). V lost 4 bases and J lost 8, with 8 bases in between. The CDR3 extends over 11 amino acids. CDR3 bases: TGTGCCACCAGCACGCCAGGGGGCTACACCTTC. The encoded protein is CATSTPGGYTF.

V gene TRBV7-9 combines with J gene TRBJ1-1; D is unresolved. From germline, CDR1 is SEHNR and CDR2 FQNEAQ (reference sequence). Trimming removed 2 bases from V and 3 bases from J, with 7 bases in between. There are 13 residues in the CDR3. In DNA form, the CDR3 reads TGTGCCAGCAGCTTAAGGAGAGACACTGAAGCTTTCTTT. Translation: CASSLRRDTEAFF.

This chain uses TRBV5-1 with TRBJ1-1; D gene unclear. This CDR3 is built from 16 residues. CDR1 is SGHRS, CDR2 YFSETQ, per germline. The V gene lost 1 base and the J gene lost 4 bases, with 17 bases spanning the gap. CDR3 coding DNA: TGCGCCAGCAGCTTGATAGTCCGGGAAGATAGCACTGAAGCTTTCTTT. This codes for CASSLIVREDSTEAFF.

This chain connects TRBV9 to TRBJ1-6; D is possibly TRBD1 (5 bases). The CDR3 has 20 residues. Germline CDR1 reads SGDLS; CDR2 reads YYNGEE. Trimming shortened V by 2 bases and J by 1 base, and 22 bases separated the two germline ends. The CDR3 protein is CASSVGPGTAGGSYNSPLHF. Written as DNA, the CDR3 is TGTGCCAGCAGCGTCGGTCCCGGGACCGCCGGGGGTTCCTATAATTCACCCCTCCACTTT.

The gene calls are TRBV15 and TRBJ2-4, with unresolved D. The V end was cut by 0 bases, the J end by 0 bases, with 12 bases between. The germline gives CDR1 LNHNV, CDR2 YYDKDF (reference sequence). The CDR3 runs 17 residues. Here the CDR3 reads CATSRDVGDVAKNIQYF. CDR3 in DNA: TGTGCCACCAGCAGAGATGTAGGAGATGTAGCCAAAAACATTCAGTACTTC.

A few counts support this clone. The CDR3 sequence is CASSLGPVNQPQHF. The CDR3 coding sequence is TGTGCCAGCAGTTTGGGGCCAGTCAATCAGCCCCAGCATTTT. The chain couples TRBV28 to TRBJ1-5; tentative D call: TRBD1 (5 bases). This CDR3 comprises 14 residues. CDR1 and CDR2 from the germline V gene are MDHEN and SYDVKM. Between the trimmed V and J ends, which lost 3 bases and 3 bases, there was a span of 9 bases.

CDR3 coding DNA: TGTGCCAGCAGCTTAACGGTTCAGGGGTCACCCCTCCACTTT. Translation: CASSLTVQGSPLHF. V and J are TRBV7-3 and TRBJ1-6; weak D call: TRBD1 (6 bases). CDR1 and CDR2 (germline): SGHTA, FQGTGA. The V end lost 0 bases, the J end lost 10 bases, and 10 bases lay between the germline ends. The CDR3 has 14 residues.

This sequence joins TRBV28 and TRBJ2-7, with unresolved D. Trimming removed 7 bases from V and 1 base from J, with 14 bases in between. This CDR3 comprises 14 residues. CDR1 is MDHEN, CDR2 SYDVKM, per germline. This chain's CDR3 is CASTALQPSYEQYF. The CDR3 DNA reads as TGTGCCAGCACCGCCCTACAGCCGTCCTACGAGCAGTACTTC.

V usage is TRBV5-1 and J usage is TRBJ2-7; the D is unclear. The CDR3 runs to 12 residues. The germline V gene has CDR1 SGHRS and CDR2 YFSETQ. V gave up 1 base and J gave up 4 bases, with 6 bases separating them. The CDR3 sequence: CASSLYGYEQYF. Written as DNA, the CDR3 is TGCGCCAGCAGCTTGTACGGATACGAGCAGTACTTC.

This clone was counted once. This chain joins TRBV6-1 and TRBJ1-1; D remains unclear. Trimming took off 9 bases at V and 0 bases at J, with 5 bases between the two ends. Germline values: CDR1 MNHNS, CDR2 SASEGT. This CDR3 comprises 11 residues. For the CDR3, the DNA is TGTGCCAGTTCAGTGAACACTGAAGCTTTCTTT. Protein: CASSVNTEAFF.

The chain carries TRBV5-6 and TRBJ2-7; 7 bases are a match to TRBD1. Losses at the gene ends were 3 bases for V and 5 bases for J; bases not matched to a gene: 11. This CDR3 comprises 15 residues. Germline V gene data show CDR1 as SGHDT and CDR2 as YYEEEE. CDR3 residues: CASSSNYRGRDEQYF. CDR3 DNA: TGTGCCAGCAGCTCGAACTACAGGGGTAGGGACGAGCAGTACTTC.

The chain couples TRBV5-6 to TRBJ2-3; D not resolved. Germline V gene lookup returns CDR1 SGHDT and CDR2 YYEEEE. The CDR3 sequence is 13 residues long. Between the trimmed V and J ends, which lost 0 bases and 5 bases, there was a span of 7 bases. CDR3 in amino acids: CASSLAPRDTQYF. CDR3 DNA sequence: TGTGCCAGCAGCTTGGCCCCACGAGATACGCAGTATTTT.

CDR3 sequence reads: CASSEVDFSNQPQHF. CDR3 sequence (DNA): TGTGCCAGCAGTGAAGTGGACTTTAGCAATCAGCCCCAGCATTTT. The V and J genes are TRBV2 and TRBJ1-5; D gene unclear. Germline loops: CDR1 SNHLY, CDR2 FYNNEI. CDR3 length: 15 amino acids. With 1 base removed from V and 0 bases from J, the gap between germline ends came to 7 bases.

The V and J genes are TRBV6-6 and TRBJ1-2; 7 bases map to TRBD1. The CDR3 runs to 16 residues. Germline V lookup: CDR1 MNHNY, CDR2 SVGAGI (reference sequence). Germline trimming cut 0 bases from V and 0 bases from J; bases unmatched to any gene: 4. CDR3 coding DNA: TGTGCCAGCAGTTACTCGAGACAGGGAGCTAACTATGGCTACACCTTC. It yields the protein CASSYSRQGANYGYTF.